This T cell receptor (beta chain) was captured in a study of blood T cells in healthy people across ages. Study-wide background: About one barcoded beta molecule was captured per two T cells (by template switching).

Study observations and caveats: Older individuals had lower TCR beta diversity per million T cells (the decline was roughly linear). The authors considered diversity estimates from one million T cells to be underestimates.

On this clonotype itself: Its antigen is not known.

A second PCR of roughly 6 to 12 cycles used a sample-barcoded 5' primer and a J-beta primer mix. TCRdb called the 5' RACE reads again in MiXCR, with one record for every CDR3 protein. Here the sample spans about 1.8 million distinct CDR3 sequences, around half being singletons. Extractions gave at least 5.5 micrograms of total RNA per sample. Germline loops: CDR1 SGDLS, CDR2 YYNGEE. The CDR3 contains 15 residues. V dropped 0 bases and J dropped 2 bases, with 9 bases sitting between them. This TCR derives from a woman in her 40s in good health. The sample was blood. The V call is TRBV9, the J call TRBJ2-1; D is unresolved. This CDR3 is CASSVGKGAYNEQFF. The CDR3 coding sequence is TGTGCCAGCAGCGTAGGAAAGGGTGCCTACAATGAGCAGTTCTTC.